This T cell receptor (beta chain) was sequenced during a study of cytomegalovirus exposure and HLA in healthy donors. Overall study results and limits: TCR clusters originating in the first cohort tended to co-occur in the 100 to 150 validation repertoires, according to a later analysis.

On this clone: Its cognate antigen is unknown.

TCRdb's table, derived via immunoSEQ multiplex PCR, lists solely in-frame clones and lacks some. The data show over 130,000 clones, with around 87% seen just once and roughly 9% held by the top ten. The CDR3 has 14 residues. V lost 2 bases, J lost 5 bases, and 12 bases lay in between. CDR1 and CDR2 (germline): LNHDA, SQIVND (reference sequence). The rearrangement links TRBV19 to TRBJ1-1, with a weak D call TRBD1 (5 bases). Sequencing used PBMCs. The sequence derives from a man younger than 35 in good health and CMV-seropositive. CDR3 bases: TGTGCCAGTAGTATATCGGGCAGGGTTACTGAAGCTTTCTTT. Its translation: CASSISGRVTEAFF.